This T cell receptor (beta chain) was captured by sequencing in a study of blood T cell repertoires in COVID-19. Turning to the study itself: COVID-19 samples, acute and convalescent, were from the United States, Italy and Spain. The cDNA or gDNA used as material had been derived from T cells, B-cell-depleted T cells, or PBMCs.

V was pared by 3 bases and J by 0 bases, with 16 bases of the junction left unmatched. CDR1 and CDR2 (germline): LGHNA, YSLEER. This CDR3 has 21 residues. How the authors handled the data: Amplification from reference gene primers served as the basis for estimated nucleated cell counts. Data came from immunoSEQ multiplex PCR; TCRdb stores just in-frame clones and leaves some out. V and J calls and clone size are copied from that table; D and trimming were computed from the DNA. The table includes approximately 390,000 clones, around 90% detected once. V and J are TRBV4-3 and TRBJ1-3, with TRBD1 matching over 11 bases. This clonotype originated in a man aged 18 to 30 with active or convalescent COVID-19. The sample comprised peripheral blood. The CDR3 reads CASSQVPPGQGVRSSGNTIYF. The CDR3 DNA reads as TGCGCCAGCAGCCAGGTCCCTCCGGGACAGGGGGTGAGGAGCTCTGGAAACACCATATATTTT.